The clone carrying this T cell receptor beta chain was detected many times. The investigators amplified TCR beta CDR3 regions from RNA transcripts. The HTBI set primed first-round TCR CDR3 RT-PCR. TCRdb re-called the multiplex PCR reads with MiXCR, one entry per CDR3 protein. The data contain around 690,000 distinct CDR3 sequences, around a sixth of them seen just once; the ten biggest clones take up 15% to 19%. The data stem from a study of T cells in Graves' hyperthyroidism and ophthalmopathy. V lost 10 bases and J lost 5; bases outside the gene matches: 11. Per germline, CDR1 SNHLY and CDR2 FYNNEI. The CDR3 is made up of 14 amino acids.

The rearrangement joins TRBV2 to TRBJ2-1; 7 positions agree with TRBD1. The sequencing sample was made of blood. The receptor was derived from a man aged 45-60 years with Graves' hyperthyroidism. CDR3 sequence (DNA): TGTGCCACCCGAGCCGGGACAGCGAACAATGAGCAGTTCTTC. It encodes CATRAGTANNEQFF. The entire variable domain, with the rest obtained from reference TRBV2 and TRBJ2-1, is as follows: EPEVTQTPSHQVTQMGQEVILRCVPISNHLYFYWYRQILGQKVEFLVSFYNNEISEKSEIFDDQFSVERPDGSNFTLKIRSTKLEDSAMYFCATRAGTANNEQFFGPGTRLTVL.